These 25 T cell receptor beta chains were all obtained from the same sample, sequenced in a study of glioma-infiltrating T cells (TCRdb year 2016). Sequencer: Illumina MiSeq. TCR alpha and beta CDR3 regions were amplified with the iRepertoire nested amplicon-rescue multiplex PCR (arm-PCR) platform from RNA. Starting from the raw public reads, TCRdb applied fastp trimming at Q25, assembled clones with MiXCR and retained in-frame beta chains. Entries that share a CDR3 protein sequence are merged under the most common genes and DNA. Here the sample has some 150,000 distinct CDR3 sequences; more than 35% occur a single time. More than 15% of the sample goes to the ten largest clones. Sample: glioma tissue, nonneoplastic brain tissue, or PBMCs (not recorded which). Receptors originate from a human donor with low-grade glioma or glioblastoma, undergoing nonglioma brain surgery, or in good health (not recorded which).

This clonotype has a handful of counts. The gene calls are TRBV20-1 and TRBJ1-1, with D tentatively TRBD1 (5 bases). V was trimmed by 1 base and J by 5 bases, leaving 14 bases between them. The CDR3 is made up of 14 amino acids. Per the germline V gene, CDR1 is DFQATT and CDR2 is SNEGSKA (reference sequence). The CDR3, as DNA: TGCAGTGCTAGAGGGGACTCACTGGGGACTGAAGCTTTCTTT. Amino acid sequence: CSARGDSLGTEAFF.

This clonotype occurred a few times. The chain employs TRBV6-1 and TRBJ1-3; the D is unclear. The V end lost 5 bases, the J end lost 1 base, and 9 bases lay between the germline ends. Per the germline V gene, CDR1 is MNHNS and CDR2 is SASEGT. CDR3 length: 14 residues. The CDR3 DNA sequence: TGTGCCAGCAGTCCGGGGAAATCTGGAAACACCATATATTTT. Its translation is CASSPGKSGNTIYF.

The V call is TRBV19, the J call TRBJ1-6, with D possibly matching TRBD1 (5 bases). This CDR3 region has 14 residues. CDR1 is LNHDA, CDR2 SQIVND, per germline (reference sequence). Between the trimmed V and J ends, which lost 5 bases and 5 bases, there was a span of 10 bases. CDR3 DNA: TGTGCCAGTAGTCAACAGGCCAATAATTCACCCCTCCACTTT. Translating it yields CASSQQANNSPLHF. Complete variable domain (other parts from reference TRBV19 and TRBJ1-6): DGGITQSPKYLFRKEGQNVTLSCEQNLNHDAMYWYRQDPGQGLRLIYYSQIVNDFQKGDIAEGYSVSREKKESFPLTVTSAQKNPTAFYLCASSQQANNSPLHFGNGTRLTVT.

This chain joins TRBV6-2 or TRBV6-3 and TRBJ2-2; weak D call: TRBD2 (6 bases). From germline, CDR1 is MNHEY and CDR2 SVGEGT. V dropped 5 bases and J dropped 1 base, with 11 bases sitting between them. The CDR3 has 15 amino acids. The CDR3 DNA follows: TGTGCCAGCAGTACAGCGCGGGAGAACACCGGGGAGCTGTTTTTT. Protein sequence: CASSTARENTGELFF.

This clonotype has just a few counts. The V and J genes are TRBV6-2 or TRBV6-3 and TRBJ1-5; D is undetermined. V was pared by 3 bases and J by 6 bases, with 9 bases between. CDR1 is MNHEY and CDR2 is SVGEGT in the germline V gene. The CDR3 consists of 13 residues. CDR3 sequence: CASSYAGAQPQHF. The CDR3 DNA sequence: TGTGCCAGCAGTTATGCAGGTGCTCAGCCCCAGCATTTT.

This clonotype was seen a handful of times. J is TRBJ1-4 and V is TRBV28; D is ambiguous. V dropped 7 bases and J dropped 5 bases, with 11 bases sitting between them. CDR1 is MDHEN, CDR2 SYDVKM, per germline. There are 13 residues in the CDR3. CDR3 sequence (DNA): TGTGCCAGCATGGATAGATCCAATGAAAAACTGTTTTTT. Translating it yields CASMDRSNEKLFF.

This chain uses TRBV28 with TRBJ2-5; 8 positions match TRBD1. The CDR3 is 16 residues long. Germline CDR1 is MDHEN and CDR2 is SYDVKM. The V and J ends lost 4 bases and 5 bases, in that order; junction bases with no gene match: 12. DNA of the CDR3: TGTGCCAGCAGTTCCCCAGGGGGCGCGTCGGGGGAGACCCAGTACTTC. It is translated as CASSSPGGASGETQYF.

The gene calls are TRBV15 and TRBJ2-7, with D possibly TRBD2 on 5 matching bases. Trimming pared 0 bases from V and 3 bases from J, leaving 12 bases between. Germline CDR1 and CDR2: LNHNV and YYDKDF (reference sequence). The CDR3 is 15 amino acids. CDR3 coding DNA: TGTGCCACCAGCAGAGATGCGGGTTCTCTCTACGAGCAGTACTTC. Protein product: CATSRDAGSLYEQYF.

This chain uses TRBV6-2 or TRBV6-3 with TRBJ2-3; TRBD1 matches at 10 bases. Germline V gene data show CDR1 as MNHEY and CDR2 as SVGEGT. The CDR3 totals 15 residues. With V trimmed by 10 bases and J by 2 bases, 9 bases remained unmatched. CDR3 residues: CAIRAGTGVTDTQYF. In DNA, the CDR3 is TGTGCCATCAGGGCCGGGACAGGGGTCACAGATACGCAGTATTTT.

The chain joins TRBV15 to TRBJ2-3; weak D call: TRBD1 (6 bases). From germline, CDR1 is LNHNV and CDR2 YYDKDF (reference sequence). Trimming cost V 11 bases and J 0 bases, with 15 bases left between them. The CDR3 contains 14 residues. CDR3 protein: CAAPPDSSTDTQYF. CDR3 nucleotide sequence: TGTGCCGCCCCTCCGGACAGTAGCACAGATACGCAGTATTTT.

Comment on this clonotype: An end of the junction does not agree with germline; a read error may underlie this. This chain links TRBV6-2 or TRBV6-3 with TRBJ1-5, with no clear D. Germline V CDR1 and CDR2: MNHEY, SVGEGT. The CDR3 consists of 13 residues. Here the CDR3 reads CASMAQLNQAQHF. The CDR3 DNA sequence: TGTGCCAGCATGGCGCAGCTCAATCAGGCCCAGCATTTT.

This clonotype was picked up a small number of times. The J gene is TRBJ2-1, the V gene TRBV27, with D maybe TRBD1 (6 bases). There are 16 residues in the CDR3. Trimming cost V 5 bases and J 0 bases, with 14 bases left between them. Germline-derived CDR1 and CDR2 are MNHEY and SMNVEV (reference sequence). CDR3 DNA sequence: TGTGCCAGCAGTCCCCACAGGGATATCTCCTACAATGAGCAGTTCTTC. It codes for CASSPHRDISYNEQFF.

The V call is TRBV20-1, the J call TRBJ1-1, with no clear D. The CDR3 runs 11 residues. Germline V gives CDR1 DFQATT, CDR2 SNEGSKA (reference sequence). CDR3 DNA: TGCAGCCCACCGAGGAACACTGAAGCTTTCTTT. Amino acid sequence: CSPPRNTEAFF.

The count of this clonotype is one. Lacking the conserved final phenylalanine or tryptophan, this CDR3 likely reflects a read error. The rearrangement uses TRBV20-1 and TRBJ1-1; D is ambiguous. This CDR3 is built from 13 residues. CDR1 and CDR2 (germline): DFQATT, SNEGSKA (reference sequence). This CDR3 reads CPCVAAANTEAFL. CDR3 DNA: TGTCCGTGTGTCGCCGCCGCGAACACTGAAGCTTTCCTT.

The CDR3 reads CASSYEGSSYEQYF. The CDR3 coding sequence is TGTGCCAGCAGTTACGAGGGGAGCTCCTACGAGCAGTACTTC. The J gene is TRBJ2-7, the V gene TRBV6-9, with D perhaps TRBD1 or TRBD2 (5 bases each). The CDR3 loop spans 14 amino acids. The V and J ends lost 3 bases and 0 bases respectively, with 9 bases between them. Germline V gene data show CDR1 as MNHGY and CDR2 as SVAAGI.

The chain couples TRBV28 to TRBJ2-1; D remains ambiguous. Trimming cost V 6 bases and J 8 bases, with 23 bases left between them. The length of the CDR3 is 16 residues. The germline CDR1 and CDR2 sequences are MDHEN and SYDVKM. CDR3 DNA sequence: TGTGCCAGCAGCCAAGGTGGGTTAGATATGCCCGATGAGCAGTTCTTC. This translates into CASSQGGLDMPDEQFF.

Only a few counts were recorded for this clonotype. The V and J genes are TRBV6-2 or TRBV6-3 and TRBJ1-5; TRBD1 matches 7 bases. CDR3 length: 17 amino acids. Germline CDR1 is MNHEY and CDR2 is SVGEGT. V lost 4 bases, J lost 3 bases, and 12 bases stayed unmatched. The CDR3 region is CASSSRTGTESNQPQHF. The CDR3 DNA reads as TGTGCCAGCAGTTCTAGAACCGGGACAGAATCCAATCAGCCCCAGCATTTT.

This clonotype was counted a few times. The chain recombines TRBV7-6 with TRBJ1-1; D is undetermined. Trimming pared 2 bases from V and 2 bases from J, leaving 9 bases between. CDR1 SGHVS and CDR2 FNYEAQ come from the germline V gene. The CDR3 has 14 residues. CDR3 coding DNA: TGTGCCAGCAGCTTACGACGAGGAAACACTGAAGCTTTCTTT. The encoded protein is CASSLRRGNTEAFF.

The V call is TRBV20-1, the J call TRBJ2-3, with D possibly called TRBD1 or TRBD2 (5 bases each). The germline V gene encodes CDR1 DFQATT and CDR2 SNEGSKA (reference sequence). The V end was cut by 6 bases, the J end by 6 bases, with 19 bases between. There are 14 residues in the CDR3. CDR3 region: CSARTWGSADTQYF. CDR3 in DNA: TGCAGTGCGAGGACCTGGGGGAGTGCGGATACGCAGTATTTT.

The CDR3 loop is CASSPTSGRGSYEQFF. In nucleotides, the CDR3 is TGTGCCAGCAGTCCGACTTCCGGGAGAGGCTCCTACGAGCAGTTCTTC. V and J are TRBV6-1 and TRBJ2-1; D may be TRBD2 (6 bases). Per the germline V gene, CDR1 is MNHNS and CDR2 is SASEGT. V gave up 5 bases and J gave up 10 bases, with 24 bases separating them. This CDR3 has 16 amino acids.

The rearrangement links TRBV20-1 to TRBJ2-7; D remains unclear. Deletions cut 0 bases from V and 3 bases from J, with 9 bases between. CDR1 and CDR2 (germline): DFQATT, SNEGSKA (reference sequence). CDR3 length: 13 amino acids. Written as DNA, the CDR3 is TGCAGTGCTAGAGATGCTCTAAGCTACGAGCAGTACTTC. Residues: CSARDALSYEQYF.

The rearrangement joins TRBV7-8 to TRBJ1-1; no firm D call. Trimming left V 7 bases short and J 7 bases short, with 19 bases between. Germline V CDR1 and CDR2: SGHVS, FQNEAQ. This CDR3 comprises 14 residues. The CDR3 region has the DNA TGTGCCAGCACCCCCGATGGGTTTAAGGTTGAAGCTTTCTTT. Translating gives CASTPDGFKVEAFF.

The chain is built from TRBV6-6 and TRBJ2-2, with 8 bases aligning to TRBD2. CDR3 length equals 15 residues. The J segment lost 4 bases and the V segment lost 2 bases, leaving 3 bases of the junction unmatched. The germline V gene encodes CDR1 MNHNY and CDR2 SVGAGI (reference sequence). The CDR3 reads CASSYKRGLTGELFF. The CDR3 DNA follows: TGTGCCAGCAGTTACAAGCGGGGGCTCACCGGGGAGCTGTTTTTT.

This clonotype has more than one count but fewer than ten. CDR3 sequence: CASSPSGGHTEAFF. The CDR3 DNA sequence: TGTGCCAGCAGCCCGAGTGGGGGGCACACTGAAGCTTTCTTT. The genes are TRBV7-2 and TRBJ1-1, with D maybe TRBD1 (6 bases). Trimming stripped 5 bases from V and 3 bases from J, with 13 bases between. CDR1 and CDR2 (germline): SGHTA, FQGNSA. The length of the CDR3 is 14 residues.

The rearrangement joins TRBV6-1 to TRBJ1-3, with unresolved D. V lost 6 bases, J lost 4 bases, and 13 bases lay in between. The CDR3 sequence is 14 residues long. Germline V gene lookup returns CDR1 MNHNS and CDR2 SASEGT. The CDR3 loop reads CASRGSSYGNTIYF. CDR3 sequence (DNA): TGTGCCAGCAGGGGCAGCAGCTACGGAAACACCATATATTTT.